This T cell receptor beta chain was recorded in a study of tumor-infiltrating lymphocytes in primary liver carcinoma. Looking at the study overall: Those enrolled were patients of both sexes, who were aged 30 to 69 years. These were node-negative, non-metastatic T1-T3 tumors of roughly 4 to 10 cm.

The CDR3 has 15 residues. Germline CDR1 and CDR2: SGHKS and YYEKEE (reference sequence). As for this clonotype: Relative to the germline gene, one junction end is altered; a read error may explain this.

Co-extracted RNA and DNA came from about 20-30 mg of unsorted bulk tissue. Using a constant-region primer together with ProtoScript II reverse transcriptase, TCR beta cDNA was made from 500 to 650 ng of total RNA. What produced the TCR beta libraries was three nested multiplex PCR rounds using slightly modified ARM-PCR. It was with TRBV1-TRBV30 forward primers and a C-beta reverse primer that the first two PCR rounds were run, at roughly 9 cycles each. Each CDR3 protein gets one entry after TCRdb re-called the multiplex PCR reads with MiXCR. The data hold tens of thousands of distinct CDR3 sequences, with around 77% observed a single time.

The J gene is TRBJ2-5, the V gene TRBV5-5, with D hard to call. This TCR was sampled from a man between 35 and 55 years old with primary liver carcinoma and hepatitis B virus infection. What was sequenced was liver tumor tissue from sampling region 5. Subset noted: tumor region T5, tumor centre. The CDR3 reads CANSLGSGPRETQYF. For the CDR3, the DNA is TGTGCCAACAGCTTGGGATCAGGCCCTAGGGAGACCCAGTACTTC.